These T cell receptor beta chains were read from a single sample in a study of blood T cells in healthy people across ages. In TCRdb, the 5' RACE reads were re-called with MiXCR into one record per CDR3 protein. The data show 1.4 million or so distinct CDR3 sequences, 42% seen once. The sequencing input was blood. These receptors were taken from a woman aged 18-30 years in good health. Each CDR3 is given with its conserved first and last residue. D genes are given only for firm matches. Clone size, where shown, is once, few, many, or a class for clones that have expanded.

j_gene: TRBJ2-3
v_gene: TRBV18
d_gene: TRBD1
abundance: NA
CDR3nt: TGTGCCAGCTCACCACGGTGGGGACAGGGTGCGGATACGCAGTATTTT
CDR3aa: CASSPRWGQGADTQYF

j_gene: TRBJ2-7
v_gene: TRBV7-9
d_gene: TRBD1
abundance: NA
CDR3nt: TGTGCCAGCAGCACAACGAGGGACAGGGTGGACGAGCAGTACTTC
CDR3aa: CASSTTRDRVDEQYF

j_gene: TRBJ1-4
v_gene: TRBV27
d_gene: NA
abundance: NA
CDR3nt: TGTGCCAGCAGATCCAATCCCGGGAGAAATGAAAAACTGTTTTTT
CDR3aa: CASRSNPGRNEKLFF

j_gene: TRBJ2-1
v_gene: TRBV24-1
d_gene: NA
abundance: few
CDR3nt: TGTGCCACCAGTGACTCCGCGGTAAATGAGCAGTTCTTC
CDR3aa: CATSDSAVNEQFF

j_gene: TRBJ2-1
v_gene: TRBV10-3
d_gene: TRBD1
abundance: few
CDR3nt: TGTGCCATCAGTTCTACCGGGACAGGGGCCTACAATGAGCAGTTCTTC
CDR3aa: CAISSTGTGAYNEQFF

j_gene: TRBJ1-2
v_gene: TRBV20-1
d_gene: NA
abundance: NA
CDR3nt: TGCAGTGCTAGAGATCTCCACTATGGCTACACCTTC
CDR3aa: CSARDLHYGYTF

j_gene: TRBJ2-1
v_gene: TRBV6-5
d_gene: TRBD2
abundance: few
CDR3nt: TGTGCCAGCAGTTACTCGACTCTAGCGGGCAGCTCCTACAATGAGCAGTTCTTC
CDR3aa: CASSYSTLAGSSYNEQFF

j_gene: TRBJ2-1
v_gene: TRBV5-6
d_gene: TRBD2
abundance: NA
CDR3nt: TGTGCCAGCAGCTTGTCTCTAGCGGGAGTGGGGGGCTACAATGAGCAGTTCTTC
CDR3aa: CASSLSLAGVGGYNEQFF

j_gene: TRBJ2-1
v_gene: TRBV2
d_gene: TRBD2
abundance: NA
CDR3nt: TGTGCCAGCAGAGAGACTAGCGGGGTGTACAATGAGCAGTTCTTC
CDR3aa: CASRETSGVYNEQFF

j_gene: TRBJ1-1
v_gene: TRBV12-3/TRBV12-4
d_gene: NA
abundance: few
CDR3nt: TGTGCCAGCAGTTTCGCTTATGGGGGCACTGAAGCTTTCTTT
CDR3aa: CASSFAYGGTEAFF